This TCR beta chain was sequenced in a study of PD-1 blockade in mismatch repair-deficient tumors. Time point described: roughly ten-day in vitro stimulation with candidate mutation-associated neoantigen peptide 1. An approximately nine-day in vitro culture was run per each of over five reactive peptides. This clone was counted once. Its specificity is unknown. TCRdb keeps only in-frame clones here, not all; method: immunoSEQ multiplex PCR. This sample has several thousand clones, with about 90% found just once. Germline V CDR1 and CDR2: SGHVS, FQNEAQ. The V segment lost 4 bases and the J segment 1 base; nucleotides outside the gene matches: 4. This CDR3 contains 15 residues.

The sample was cells cultured in vitro, taken from a patient treated with pembrolizumab. The chain links TRBV7-8 to TRBJ2-5; 9 nucleotides agree with TRBD2. The clonotype comes from an adult with mismatch repair-deficient cancer. The CDR3 loop reads CASSSQTSGQETQYF. The CDR3 bases are TGTGCCAGCAGCTCCCAGACTAGCGGCCAAGAGACCCAGTACTTC.